Below, 18 T cell receptor beta chains from the same sample are listed, as sequenced in a study of cytomegalovirus exposure and HLA in healthy donors. Assay used: immunoSEQ multiplex PCR; TCRdb lists only in-frame clones, some missing. The sample contains about 74,000 clones, approximately 94% of which appear only once. The sample taken for sequencing was PBMCs. The receptors were sampled from a woman aged 18 to 35 in good health and CMV-seropositive.

This chain links TRBV30 with TRBJ2-3; D gene ambiguous. Trimming removed 7 bases from V and 4 bases from J, with 12 bases in between. The germline gives CDR1 GTSNPN, CDR2 SVGIG (reference sequence). The CDR3 runs 12 residues. CDR3 in amino acids: CAFERYADTQYF. The CDR3 coding sequence is TGTGCCTTTGAGAGATACGCAGATACGCAGTATTTT. The variable domain in full, completed from reference TRBV30 and TRBJ2-3, reads SQTIHQWPATLVQPVGSPLSLECTVEGTSNPNLYWYRQAAGRGLQLLFYSVGIGQISSEVPQNLSASRPQDRQFILSSKKLLLSDSGFYLCAFERYADTQYFGPGTRLTVL.

The DNA of the CDR3 is TGTGCCAGCAGTATTAGCGGGGTCTCGCCCGGGGAGCTGTTTTTT. Protein sequence: CASSISGVSPGELFF. The chain recombines TRBV11-3 with TRBJ2-2; TRBD2 aligns across 8 bases. Germline values: CDR1 SGHNT, CDR2 YENEEA. The CDR3 covers 15 residues. Trimming cost V 6 bases and J 6 bases; bases outside gene matches: 9.

This chain links TRBV6-5 with TRBJ1-5; 10 nucleotides align to TRBD1. The CDR3 is 15 residues long. V was pared by 6 bases and J by 7 bases, with 9 bases of the junction left unmatched. The germline V gene has CDR1 MNHEY and CDR2 SVGAGI. CDR3 coding DNA: TGTGCCAGCAGACTCGCCGGGACAGGGGTGCAGCCCCAGCATTTT. This sequence encodes CASRLAGTGVQPQHF.

This clone was observed a handful of times. The V gene is TRBV19, the J gene TRBJ2-2; perhaps TRBD2 as D (6 bases). Germline V gene data show CDR1 as LNHDA and CDR2 as SQIVND (reference sequence). Trimming took off 3 bases at V and 4 bases at J, with 15 bases between the two ends. This CDR3 contains 16 residues. DNA of the CDR3: TGTGCCAGTAGTATGGCGGGGTTCAGTATCACCGGGGAGCTGTTTTTT. This encodes CASSMAGFSITGELFF. The complete variable domain, with remaining parts taken from reference TRBV19 and TRBJ2-2, reads DGGITQSPKYLFRKEGQNVTLSCEQNLNHDAMYWYRQDPGQGLRLIYYSQIVNDFQKGDIAEGYSVSREKKESFPLTVTSAQKNPTAFYLCASSMAGFSITGELFFGEGSRLTVL.

The chain couples TRBV29-1 to TRBJ2-5, with 10 positions matching TRBD2. The CDR3 extends over 15 amino acids. J lost 6 bases, V lost 1 base, and 8 bases had no gene match. Per germline, CDR1 SQVTM and CDR2 ANQGSEA. CDR3: CSVEGGSGRHKTQYF. In nucleotides, the CDR3 is TGCAGCGTTGAAGGGGGTAGCGGGAGGCATAAGACCCAGTACTTC. The variable domain in full, completed from reference TRBV29-1 and TRBJ2-5, reads SAVISQKPSRDICQRGTSLTIQCQVDSQVTMMFWYRQQPGQSLTLIATANQGSEATYESGFVIDKFPISRPNLTFSTLTVSNMSPEDSSIYLCSVEGGSGRHKTQYFGPGTRLLVL.

The rearrangement uses TRBV5-1 and TRBJ2-7, with D unclear. Between the trimmed V and J ends, which lost 0 bases and 0 bases, there was a span of 4 bases. This CDR3 is built from 13 residues. The germline CDR1 and CDR2 sequences are SGHRS and YFSETQ. The CDR3 sequence is CASSLASSYEQYF. CDR3 nucleotide sequence: TGCGCCAGCAGCTTGGCTTCCTCCTACGAGCAGTACTTC.

Notes on this clone: This sample includes further DNA sequences coding for the same CDR3. V usage is TRBV30 and J usage is TRBJ1-1; D call uncertain. CDR3 size: 12 residues. Trimming removed 4 bases from V and 2 bases from J, with 8 bases in between. Germline V CDR1 and CDR2: GTSNPN, SVGIG (reference sequence). The CDR3 DNA sequence: TGTGCCTGGACGGCAGGTAACACTGAAGCTTTCTTT. Translating it yields CAWTAGNTEAFF.

The chain joins TRBV6-6 to TRBJ2-7, with 11 bases fitting TRBD1. The CDR3 has 14 residues. The V segment lost 7 bases and the J segment 2 bases; nucleotides outside the gene matches: 4. Per the germline V gene, CDR1 is MNHNY and CDR2 is SVGAGI (reference sequence). The CDR3 loop reads CASMGDRGTYEQYF. In DNA, the CDR3 is TGTGCCAGCATGGGGGACAGGGGGACCTACGAGCAGTACTTC.

The rearrangement uses TRBV27 and TRBJ1-1, with D unresolved. Germline assignment: CDR1 MNHEY and CDR2 SMNVEV (reference sequence). The CDR3 spans 12 residues. V lost 6 bases and J 2 bases, leaving 7 bases between the germline ends. The CDR3 DNA sequence: TGTGCCAGCAGGCGCTCCAACACTGAAGCTTTCTTT. Protein: CASRRSNTEAFF.

The chain links TRBV2 to TRBJ2-2; 10 bases fit TRBD1. V lost 6 bases to trimming and J lost 4 bases; unmatched junction nucleotides: 8. Germline CDR1 and CDR2: SNHLY and FYNNEI. The CDR3 has 16 amino acids. CDR3 DNA: TGTGCCAGCAGAGCGGACAGGGGGATTCTCACCGGGGAGCTGTTTTTT. Protein: CASRADRGILTGELFF.

The rearrangement uses TRBV11-2 and TRBJ1-6; 8 nucleotides align to TRBD1. CDR1 is SGHAT and CDR2 is FQNNGV in the germline V gene. This CDR3 has 16 residues. J was trimmed by 8 bases and V by 4 bases; bases with no gene match: 10. CDR3 sequence (DNA): TGTGCCAGCAGCTCCCGGACAGGGTTTTACGATTCACCCCTCCACTTT. Protein sequence: CASSSRTGFYDSPLHF.

The J gene is TRBJ2-7, the V gene TRBV13; 10 bases fit TRBD1. Germline V gene sequence: CDR1 PRHDT, CDR2 FYEKMQ (reference sequence). The junction had 4 bases not matched to a gene; V was cut back by 8 bases and J by 3 bases. This CDR3 is 13 amino acids long. The CDR3 DNA reads as TGTGCCAGCGCGAGGGACAGGGGCTACGAGCAGTACTTC. This translates into CASARDRGYEQYF. The full variable domain, in which reference TRBV13 and TRBJ2-7 provide the parts outside the CDR3, is AAGVIQSPRHLIKEKRETATLKCYPIPRHDTVYWYQQGPGQDPQFLISFYEKMQSDKGSIPDRFSAQQFSDYHSELNMSSLELGDSALYFCASARDRGYEQYFGPGTRLTVT.

This clone was recorded only once. The V and J genes are TRBV11-2 and TRBJ2-1, with 9 bases aligning to TRBD2. The CDR3 runs 15 residues. Germline trimming cut 3 bases from V and 4 bases from J; bases unmatched to any gene: 4. Germline assignment: CDR1 SGHAT and CDR2 FQNNGV. The CDR3 spells CASSFGSGSYNEQFF. CDR3 DNA sequence: TGTGCCAGCAGCTTTGGTAGCGGGAGTTACAATGAGCAGTTCTTC.

The chain carries TRBV5-8 and TRBJ2-1; D is ambiguous. CDR3 length: 15 amino acids. Germline CDR1 SGHTS, CDR2 YDEGEE. Trimming left V 0 bases short and J 0 bases short, with 7 bases between. CDR3 nucleotide sequence: TGTGCCAGCAGCTTGGCCAGGCACTCCTACAATGAGCAGTTCTTC. It translates to CASSLARHSYNEQFF.

The chain joins TRBV6-5 to TRBJ1-5; D not certain. V was shortened by 0 bases and J by 4 bases, with 10 bases between the two germline ends. Germline CDR1 and CDR2: MNHEY and SVGAGI. This CDR3 has 15 amino acids. CDR3 in DNA: TGTGCCAGCAGTTACTCGGAGGGAGGGAATCAGCCCCAGCATTTT. Its translation: CASSYSEGGNQPQHF.

The CDR3 reads CAIAAGGPGGELFF. CDR3 coding DNA: TGTGCCATCGCAGCGGGAGGGCCGGGCGGGGAGCTGTTTTTT. The chain employs TRBV10-3 and TRBJ2-2; 10 nucleotides line up with TRBD2. CDR3 size: 14 residues. CDR1 is ENHRY, CDR2 SYGVKD, per germline. The V gene end was trimmed by 8 bases and the J gene end by 7 bases; junction bases not matched to a gene: 7.

V is TRBV6-6 and J is TRBJ2-5, with 8 bases aligning to TRBD1. The V gene end was trimmed by 3 bases and the J gene end by 5 bases; junction bases not matched to a gene: 11. The CDR3 extends over 16 amino acids. Germline V gene lookup returns CDR1 MNHNY and CDR2 SVGAGI (reference sequence). The CDR3 spells CASSYFPPGQEETQYF. CDR3 DNA sequence: TGTGCCAGCAGTTATTTTCCGCCGGGACAGGAGGAGACCCAGTACTTC.

The chain links TRBV10-3 to TRBJ2-5; possible D gene TRBD2, 5 bases. This CDR3 is 13 amino acids long. Trimming took 9 bases from V and 5 from J, leaving 16 bases between them. Germline values: CDR1 ENHRY, CDR2 SYGVKD. The CDR3 region is CAIRKEGRETQYF. CDR3 bases: TGTGCCATAAGAAAAGAGGGAAGGGAGACCCAGTACTTC.